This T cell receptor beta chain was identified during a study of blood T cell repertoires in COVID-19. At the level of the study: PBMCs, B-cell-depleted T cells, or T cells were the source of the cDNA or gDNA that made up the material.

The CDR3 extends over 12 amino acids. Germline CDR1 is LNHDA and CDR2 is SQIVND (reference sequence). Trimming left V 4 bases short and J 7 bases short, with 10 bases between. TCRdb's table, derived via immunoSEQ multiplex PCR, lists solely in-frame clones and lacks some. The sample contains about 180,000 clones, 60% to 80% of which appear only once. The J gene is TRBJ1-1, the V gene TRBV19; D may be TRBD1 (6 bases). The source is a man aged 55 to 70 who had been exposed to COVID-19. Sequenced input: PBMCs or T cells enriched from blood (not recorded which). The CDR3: CASSTRTDEAFF. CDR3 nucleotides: TGTGCCAGTAGTACCCGGACAGATGAAGCTTTCTTT.